Given below is one T cell receptor (beta chain) in context. This CDR3 has 16 amino acids. CDR1 and CDR2 from the germline V gene are LNHDA and SQIVND (reference sequence). Between the trimmed V and J ends, which lost 3 bases and 5 bases, there was a span of 19 bases. This entry belongs to a study of T cell responses to AZD1222 COVID-19 vaccine. The repertoire was sequenced with immunoSEQ multiplex PCR; TCRdb's copy has only in-frame clones and lacks some. The table lists some 180,000 clones, over 80% of them singletons, with about 1% in the top ten. The sequence came from an adult who received the MenACWY meningococcal vaccine as a control. J is TRBJ1-2 and V is TRBV19, with D perhaps TRBD1 (5 bases). The sample consisted of peripheral blood, taken 28 days after the second dose of the MenACWY control vaccine. Here the CDR3 DNA reads TGTGCCAGTAGTATGGCGAGAGGGACGGGCAGTTATGGCTACACCTTC. It is translated as CASSMARGTGSYGYTF.